Listed below are T cell receptor beta chains from one sample, sequenced in a study of blood T cell repertoires in COVID-19. Libraries were prepared by immunoSEQ multiplex PCR; TCRdb keeps only in-frame clonotypes and omits some of them. The sample comprises about 53,000 clones, around 84% of which are singletons, and about 12% rests with the top ten. Material for sequencing was peripheral blood. These TCRs come from a man aged 65-85 years with active COVID-19. Both conserved end residues are part of each CDR3. A D gene is named only where the DNA matches it firmly. Not all rows give a size; the values are once, few, many and, for expanded clones, a class.

j_gene: TRBJ1-2
v_gene: TRBV5-1
d_gene: NA
abundance: NA
CDR3aa: CASSLNAGSNYGYTF
CDR3nt: TGCGCCAGCAGCCTCAACGCGGGCAGTAACTATGGCTACACCTTC

j_gene: TRBJ2-7
v_gene: TRBV5-6
d_gene: NA
abundance: few
CDR3aa: CASSLGRRQSPQGQYF
CDR3nt: TGTGCCAGCAGCTTGGGCCGGAGACAGAGCCCTCAGGGGCAGTACTTC

j_gene: TRBJ1-2
v_gene: TRBV9
d_gene: NA
abundance: NA
CDR3aa: CASSGYRSLNYGYTF
CDR3nt: TGTGCCAGCAGCGGATACAGGAGCCTCAACTATGGCTACACCTTC

j_gene: TRBJ2-4
v_gene: TRBV19
d_gene: TRBD1
abundance: once
CDR3aa: CASSYGTVVQAKNIQYF
CDR3nt: TGTGCCAGTAGTTATGGGACAGTGGTACAGGCCAAAAACATTCAGTACTTC

j_gene: TRBJ2-3
v_gene: TRBV5-6
d_gene: NA
abundance: NA
CDR3aa: CASSAHRADTQYF
CDR3nt: TGTGCCAGCAGCGCGCACAGGGCAGATACGCAGTATTTT

j_gene: TRBJ1-5
v_gene: TRBV7-7
d_gene: NA
abundance: NA
CDR3aa: CAAGLTGPSNQPQHF
CDR3nt: TGTGCCGCGGGGTTAACCGGGCCTAGCAATCAGCCCCAGCATTTT

j_gene: TRBJ1-2
v_gene: TRBV5-6
d_gene: TRBD1
abundance: NA
CDR3aa: CASSRDRVSTGYTF
CDR3nt: TGTGCCAGCAGCCGAGACAGGGTGTCGACTGGCTACACCTTC

j_gene: TRBJ2-5
v_gene: TRBV5-6
d_gene: TRBD2
abundance: NA
CDR3aa: CASSFLAGLGAQYF
CDR3nt: TGTGCCAGCAGCTTCCTAGCGGGGTTAGGGGCCCAGTACTTC

j_gene: TRBJ1-2
v_gene: TRBV7-2
d_gene: NA
abundance: NA
CDR3aa: CASSLLGGAVNYGYTF
CDR3nt: TGTGCCAGCAGCTTACTCGGGGGGGCTGTGAACTATGGCTACACCTTC

j_gene: TRBJ2-7
v_gene: TRBV6-5
d_gene: NA
abundance: once
CDR3aa: CASSYLNEQYF
CDR3nt: TGTGCCAGCAGTTACCTAAACGAGCAGTACTTC

j_gene: TRBJ1-3
v_gene: TRBV7-2
d_gene: NA
abundance: NA
CDR3aa: CASSPGVRSSGNTIYF
CDR3nt: TGTGCCAGCAGCCCGGGGGTCAGGAGCTCTGGAAACACCATATATTTT

j_gene: TRBJ1-1
v_gene: TRBV7-2
d_gene: TRBD1
abundance: NA
CDR3aa: CASSSAMDRVNTEAFF
CDR3nt: TGTGCCAGCAGCTCCGCGATGGACAGGGTTAACACTGAAGCTTTCTTT

j_gene: TRBJ1-5
v_gene: TRBV6-2/TRBV6-3
d_gene: TRBD1
abundance: NA
CDR3aa: CASSVTGGTNQPQHF
CDR3nt: TGTGCCAGCAGTGTGACAGGGGGCACTAATCAGCCCCAGCATTTT